This is a list of T cell receptor beta chains from one sample in a study of control samples from healthy donors and cancer patients. Assay used: immunoSEQ multiplex PCR; TCRdb lists only in-frame clones, some missing. The table includes approximately 110,000 clones, more than 85% detected once. The sample comprised blood. The receptors shown here come from a woman aged 45-65 years in good health. Both conserved end residues are trimmed from each CDR3.

CDR3 protein: AWSGQPGEKLF
J gene: TRBJ1-4
V gene: TRBV30

CDR3 protein: ASSQGLGSRAETQY
J gene: TRBJ2-5
V gene: TRBV3-1/TRBV3-2

CDR3 protein: ASSAGWDDYGYT
J gene: TRBJ1-2
V gene: TRBV9

CDR3 protein: ASSYGGVGDTEAF
J gene: TRBJ1-1
V gene: TRBV5-4

CDR3 protein: ASPRQGAWETQY
J gene: TRBJ2-5
V gene: TRBV6-5

CDR3 protein: ASSQGLTGPANYGYT
J gene: TRBJ1-2
V gene: TRBV4-3

CDR3 protein: ASSMAAGGNQPQH
J gene: TRBJ1-5
V gene: TRBV19

CDR3 protein: ASSSPTGAPLH
J gene: TRBJ1-6
V gene: TRBV6-5

CDR3 protein: ASKREGLNEQF
J gene: TRBJ2-1
V gene: TRBV19

CDR3 protein: ATSPWGRNEKLF
J gene: TRBJ1-4
V gene: TRBV15

CDR3 protein: AWSAAGGYT
J gene: TRBJ1-2
V gene: TRBV30

CDR3 protein: ASSLLGTGRDNEQF
J gene: TRBJ2-1
V gene: TRBV7-9

CDR3 protein: ASSFAGTSSNEQF
J gene: TRBJ2-1
V gene: TRBV7-2

CDR3 protein: ASSSPGTGTSGNTIY
J gene: TRBJ1-3
V gene: TRBV27

CDR3 protein: ASSQDRVGAVSGNTIY
J gene: TRBJ1-3
V gene: TRBV4-3

CDR3 protein: ASSVTGYQPQH
J gene: TRBJ1-5
V gene: TRBV9

CDR3 protein: ASSLSYTGELF
J gene: TRBJ2-2
V gene: TRBV7-3

CDR3 protein: SVTRQGTYEQY
J gene: TRBJ2-7
V gene: TRBV29-1

CDR3 protein: ASSFSTEGSPLH
J gene: TRBJ1-6
V gene: TRBV7-9

CDR3 protein: ASGPDSNQPQH
J gene: TRBJ1-5
V gene: TRBV27

CDR3 protein: ASTGRLEKLF
J gene: TRBJ1-4
V gene: TRBV30

CDR3 protein: ASSESDRVNTEAF
J gene: TRBJ1-1
V gene: TRBV10-1

CDR3 protein: ASSQVGAAYNSPLH
J gene: TRBJ1-6
V gene: TRBV4-1

CDR3 protein: ASSRGLWTDTQY
J gene: TRBJ2-3
V gene: TRBV6-2/TRBV6-3

CDR3 protein: ASSGSGWNTEAF
J gene: TRBJ1-1
V gene: TRBV9

CDR3 protein: SASWSDTEAF
J gene: TRBJ1-1
V gene: TRBV20-1

CDR3 protein: AWSVRRSAYNEQF
J gene: TRBJ2-1
V gene: TRBV30

CDR3 protein: ASSPAGGDHEQY
J gene: TRBJ2-7
V gene: TRBV7-8

CDR3 protein: ASSLNGLYGYT
J gene: TRBJ1-2
V gene: TRBV7-3

CDR3 protein: SVAAETHTDTQY
J gene: TRBJ2-3
V gene: TRBV29-1

CDR3 protein: ASSLRGNTGELF
J gene: TRBJ2-2
V gene: TRBV11-3

CDR3 protein: ASPGGQGSTDTQY
J gene: TRBJ2-3
V gene: TRBV7-9

CDR3 protein: SVETGLNYGYT
J gene: TRBJ1-2
V gene: TRBV29-1

CDR3 protein: ACSPGTFGGGGYT
J gene: TRBJ1-2
V gene: TRBV5-6

CDR3 protein: ASSLSATRTVEQF
J gene: TRBJ2-1
V gene: TRBV7-3

CDR3 protein: ASRAGGLNYGYT
J gene: TRBJ1-2
V gene: TRBV6-5

CDR3 protein: SAGTGRKNEQY
J gene: TRBJ2-7
V gene: TRBV29-1

CDR3 protein: ASSLGRNYGYT
J gene: TRBJ1-2
V gene: TRBV5-1

CDR3 protein: ASSYSTDAYT
J gene: TRBJ1-2
V gene: TRBV6-5

CDR3 protein: ASTQERGSETQY
J gene: TRBJ2-5
V gene: TRBV4-1